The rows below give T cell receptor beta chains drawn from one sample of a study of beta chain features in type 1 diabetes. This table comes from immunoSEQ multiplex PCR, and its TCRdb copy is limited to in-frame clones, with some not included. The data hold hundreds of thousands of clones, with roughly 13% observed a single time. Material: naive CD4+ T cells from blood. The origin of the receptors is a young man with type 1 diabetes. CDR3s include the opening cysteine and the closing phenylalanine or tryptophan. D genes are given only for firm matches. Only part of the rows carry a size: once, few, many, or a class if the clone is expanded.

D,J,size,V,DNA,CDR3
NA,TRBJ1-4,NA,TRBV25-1,TGTGCCAGCAGTCGTAGCCAGGAGATTGAAAAACTGTTTTTT,CASSRSQEIEKLFF
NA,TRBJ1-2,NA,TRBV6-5,TGTGCCAGCAGAAACAGGATAGCTAACTATGGCTACACCTTC,CASRNRIANYGYTF
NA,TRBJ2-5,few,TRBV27,TGTGCCAATATCGGTGAGACCCAGTACTTC,CANIGETQYF
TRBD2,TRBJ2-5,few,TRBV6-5,TGTGCCAGCAGTTTAGCGGGGGGGACGTACCAAGAGACCCAGTACTTC,CASSLAGGTYQETQYF
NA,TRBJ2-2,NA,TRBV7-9,TGTGCCAGCCCAATGGGGGGGCCGGACACCGGGGAGCTGTTTTTT,CASPMGGPDTGELFF
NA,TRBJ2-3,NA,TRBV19,TGTGCCAGTAGTCTGGAGTCTGTGGGTACTAGCACAGATACGCAGTATTTT,CASSLESVGTSTDTQYF
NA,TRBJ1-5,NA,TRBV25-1,TGTGCCAGCAGTGAACGGGGGGCCGGCCAGCCCCAGCATTTT,CASSERGAGQPQHF
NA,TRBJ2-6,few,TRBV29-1,TGCAGCGTTGGTGGGGTCATGAGTTCTGGGGCCAACGTCCTGACTTTC,CSVGGVMSSGANVLTF
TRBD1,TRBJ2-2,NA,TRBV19,TGTGCCAGTAGTAGTTCGCCGGGACAGGGTTTTACCGGGGAGCTGTTTTTT,CASSSSPGQGFTGELFF
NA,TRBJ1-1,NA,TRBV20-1,TGCACCTGGGGTTCGAACACTGAAGCTTTCTTT,CTWGSNTEAFF
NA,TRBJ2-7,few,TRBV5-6,TGTGCCAGCTCGTACGGGGACATCTCCTACGAGCAGTACTTC,CASSYGDISYEQYF
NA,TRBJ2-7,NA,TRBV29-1,TGCAGCGTTGGGGGGACACTGACCTACGAGCAGTACTTC,CSVGGTLTYEQYF
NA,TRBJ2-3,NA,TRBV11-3,TGTGCCAGCCGGGCACGGGGGAACACAGATACGCAGTATTTT,CASRARGNTDTQYF
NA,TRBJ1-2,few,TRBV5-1,TGCGCCAGCAGCGACATACAGGGAGGTTCTAACTATGGCTACACCTTC,CASSDIQGGSNYGYTF
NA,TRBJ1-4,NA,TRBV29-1,TGCAGCGTCGCTTTCGGGGAAAAACTGTTTTTT,CSVAFGEKLFF
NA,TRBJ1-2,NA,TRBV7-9,TGTGCCAGCAGCTTAGGAGGCTACACCTTC,CASSLGGYTF
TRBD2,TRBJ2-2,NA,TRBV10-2,TGCGCCACCGAGGATGGGGGAGGGTACACCGGGGAGCTGTTTTTT,CATEDGGGYTGELFF
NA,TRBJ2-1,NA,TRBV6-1,TGTGCCAGCAGTGAAGTTGATGAGCAGTTCTTC,CASSEVDEQFF
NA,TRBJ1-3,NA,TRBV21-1,TGTGCCAGCAGGACCGGACTCACCTGGCTCCGGGGAAACACCATATATTTT,CASRTGLTWLRGNTIYF
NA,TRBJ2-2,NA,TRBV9,TGTGCCAGCAGCGAGGCAGGGTGGACAACCGGGGAGCTGTTTTTT,CASSEAGWTTGELFF
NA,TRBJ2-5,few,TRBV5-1,TGCGCCAGCAGCTTAGGCAGGGTGGAAGAGACCCAGTACTTC,CASSLGRVEETQYF
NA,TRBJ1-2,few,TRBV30,TGTGCCTGGAGGGAACAGGGACTCTATGGCTACACCTTC,CAWREQGLYGYTF
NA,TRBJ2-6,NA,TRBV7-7,TGTGCCAGCAGCCCCTCGCCCTCTGGGGCCAACGTCCTGACTTTC,CASSPSPSGANVLTF
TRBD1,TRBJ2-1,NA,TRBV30,TGTGCCTGGAGTAGGGACAGGGTAACTGGCGGGGACAATGAGCAGTTCTTC,CAWSRDRVTGGDNEQFF
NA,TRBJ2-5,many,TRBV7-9,TGTGCCAGCAGCCTCCAAGAGACCCAGTACTTC,CASSLQETQYF
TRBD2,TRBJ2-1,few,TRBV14,TGTGCCAGCAGCCAAGAGCCGGGACTAGCTGGCCATGAGCAGTTCTTC,CASSQEPGLAGHEQFF
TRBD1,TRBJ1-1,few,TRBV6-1,TGTGCCAGCAACCCTACAGGGGTCGGTGAAGCTTTCTTT,CASNPTGVGEAFF
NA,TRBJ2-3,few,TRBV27,TGTGCCAGCAGTCGGCTGACAGATACGCAGTATTTT,CASSRLTDTQYF
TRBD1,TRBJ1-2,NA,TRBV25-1,TGTGCCAGAGGACAGGGCAATGGCTACACCTTC,CARGQGNGYTF
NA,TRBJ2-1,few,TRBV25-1,TGTGCCAGCAGAGGACCAGGGAGCTACAATGAGCAGTTCTTC,CASRGPGSYNEQFF
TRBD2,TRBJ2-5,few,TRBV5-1,TGCGCCAGCAGCATACCGGGACTAGCGGGGCATGAGACCCAGTACTTC,CASSIPGLAGHETQYF
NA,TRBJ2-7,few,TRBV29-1,TGCAGCGTTGAACTGCCGGATACCTACGAGCAGTACTTC,CSVELPDTYEQYF
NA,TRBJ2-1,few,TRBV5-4,TGTGCCAGCAGCGAGCGACCGGGACCACCAAATGAGCAGTTCTTC,CASSERPGPPNEQFF
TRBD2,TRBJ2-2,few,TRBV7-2,TGTGCCAGCAGCCCCGGGGGGGCCGGGACCGGGGAGCTGTTTTTT,CASSPGGAGTGELFF
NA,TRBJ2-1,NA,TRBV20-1,TGCAGTGCTGAGGGAGTGCGGGAGCAGTTCTTC,CSAEGVREQFF
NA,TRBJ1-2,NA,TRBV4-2,TGTGCCAGCAGCCCGATGGATGACCGCTCGGTGAACTATGGCTACACCTTC,CASSPMDDRSVNYGYTF
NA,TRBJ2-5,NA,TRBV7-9,TGTGCCAGCAGCTCCCGTGGGGGCGAAGAGACCCAGTACTTC,CASSSRGGEETQYF
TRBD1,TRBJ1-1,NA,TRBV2,TGTGCCAGCAGTAGTCAGGGGGCGAGGGACACTGAAGCTTTCTTT,CASSSQGARDTEAFF
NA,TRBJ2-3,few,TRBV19,TGTGCCAGTAGTAGTCCCACCAGATCCGTAGATACGCAGTATTTT,CASSSPTRSVDTQYF
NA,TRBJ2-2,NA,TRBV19,TGTGCCAGTAGTTGGCGGAAGAACACCGGGGAGCTGTTTTTT,CASSWRKNTGELFF
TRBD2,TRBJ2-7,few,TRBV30,TGTGCCGGATGGGGAGGGGCCGGCGAGCAGTACTTC,CAGWGGAGEQYF
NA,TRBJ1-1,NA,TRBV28,TGTGCCAGCAGCGTTTCGACTGAAGCTTTCTTT,CASSVSTEAFF
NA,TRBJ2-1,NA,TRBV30,TGTGCCTGGAGTCCATACAATGAGCAGTTCTTC,CAWSPYNEQFF
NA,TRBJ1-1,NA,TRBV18,TGTGCCAGCTCACCACGGGGGGGCTTGAACACTGAAGCTTTCTTT,CASSPRGGLNTEAFF
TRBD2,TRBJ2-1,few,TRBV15,TGTGCCACCAGCACCGAGCGGGGGGGCCTCTCCTACAATGAGCAGTTCTTC,CATSTERGGLSYNEQFF
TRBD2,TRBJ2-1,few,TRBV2,TGTGCCAGCAGTGAACCCAGACTAGCGGCCTACAATGAGCAGTTCTTC,CASSEPRLAAYNEQFF
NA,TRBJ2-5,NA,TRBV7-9,TGTGCCAGCAGCTTATGGCAAGAGACCCAGTACTTC,CASSLWQETQYF
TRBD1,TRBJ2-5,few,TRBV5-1,TGCGCCAGCGCTAACCCAACAGGGGACGGCCAAGAGACCCAGTACTTC,CASANPTGDGQETQYF
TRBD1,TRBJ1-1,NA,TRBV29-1,TGCAGCGTCCGTCCCGGGACAGGGGTTGAAGCTTTCTTT,CSVRPGTGVEAFF
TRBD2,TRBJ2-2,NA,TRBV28,TGTGCCAGCAGCAGCGGGGTCGCGAACACCGGGGAGCTGTTTTTT,CASSSGVANTGELFF
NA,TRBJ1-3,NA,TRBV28,TGTGCCAGCAGTTTCGGGGACGGTGGAAACACCATATATTTT,CASSFGDGGNTIYF
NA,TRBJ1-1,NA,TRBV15,TGTGCCACCAGCAGAGTATCTCAGGGGAACACTGAAGCTTTCTTT,CATSRVSQGNTEAFF
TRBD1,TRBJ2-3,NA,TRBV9,TGTGCCAGCAGCCCCAGGGGTGACAGGGGCACGGATACGCAGTATTTT,CASSPRGDRGTDTQYF
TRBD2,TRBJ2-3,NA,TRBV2,TGTGCCAGCAGTGGTTCGGGGGGGCAGGATACGCAGTATTTT,CASSGSGGQDTQYF
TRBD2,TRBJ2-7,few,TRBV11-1,TGTGCCAGCAGCTTGCACCTAGCGGGGGGCTACGAGCAGTACTTC,CASSLHLAGGYEQYF
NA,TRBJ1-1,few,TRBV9,TGTGCCAGCAGCCCCCTAGGACAGCCGAACACTGAAGCTTTCTTT,CASSPLGQPNTEAFF
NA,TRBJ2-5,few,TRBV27,TGTGCCACCAGCCCGGGGGACAGAGAGACCCAGTACTTC,CATSPGDRETQYF
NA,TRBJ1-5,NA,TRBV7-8,TGTGCCAGCAGCCCGACTCGAGTTACGATCGGGCCCCAGCATTTT,CASSPTRVTIGPQHF
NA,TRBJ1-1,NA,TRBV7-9,TGTGCCAGCAGTTACAGGGTGGGGATGAACACTGAAGCTTTCTTT,CASSYRVGMNTEAFF
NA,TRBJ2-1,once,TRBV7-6,TGTGCCAGCAGCTTAGGCCCCACACTTGGGGGCGTTGGTAAGCAGTTCTTC,CASSLGPTLGGVGKQFF